This T cell receptor beta chain was identified during a study of neoadjuvant anti-PD-1 for oral cavity cancer. Study-wide context: Patients without progression got a fourth dose around day 43.

TCRdb's copy holds only in-frame clones and misses some; the assay was immunoSEQ multiplex PCR. The sample lists tens of thousands of clones, roughly 84% occurring once. Germline V gives CDR1 ENHRY, CDR2 SYGVKD. The germline V and J ends were trimmed by 4 bases and 2 bases, with 9 bases remaining between them. The CDR3 runs 13 residues. Time point here: after neoadjuvant nivolumab, at surgical resection. Here the sequenced sample was PBMCs, taken after nivolumab (anti-PD-1) treatment. This chain connects TRBV10-3 to TRBJ2-7; D remains ambiguous. The clonotype comes from a person between 35 and 79 years old with oral cavity squamous cell carcinoma. This CDR3 is CAISVSSPYEQYF. Written as DNA, the CDR3 is TGTGCCATCAGTGTATCGAGCCCCTACGAGCAGTACTTC.